This T cell receptor (beta chain) comes out of a study of response to subunit inactivated influenza vaccine. A word on this clonotype: The target antigen is unknown.

MiXCR was run by TCRdb on the RT-PCR reads, yielding one entry per CDR3 protein. The table lists fewer than 200,000 distinct CDR3 sequences, around a tenth of them singletons. Points from the study as a whole: Authors suggested few new T cells are recruited by each seasonal influenza vaccination.

Trimming stripped 10 bases from V and 3 bases from J, with 10 bases between. The CDR3 is made up of 13 amino acids. Per germline, CDR1 MNHEY and CDR2 SVGEGT. V gene TRBV6-2 or TRBV6-3 combines with J gene TRBJ2-6; unclear D gene. Source: non-naive T cells sorted from PBMCs, taken on the day of vaccination. This receptor was identified in a man in his fifties or sixties who received an inactivated influenza vaccine. The CDR3 spells CATTDGGANVLTF. The CDR3 nucleotides read TGTGCCACCACCGATGGTGGGGCCAACGTCCTGACTTTC.